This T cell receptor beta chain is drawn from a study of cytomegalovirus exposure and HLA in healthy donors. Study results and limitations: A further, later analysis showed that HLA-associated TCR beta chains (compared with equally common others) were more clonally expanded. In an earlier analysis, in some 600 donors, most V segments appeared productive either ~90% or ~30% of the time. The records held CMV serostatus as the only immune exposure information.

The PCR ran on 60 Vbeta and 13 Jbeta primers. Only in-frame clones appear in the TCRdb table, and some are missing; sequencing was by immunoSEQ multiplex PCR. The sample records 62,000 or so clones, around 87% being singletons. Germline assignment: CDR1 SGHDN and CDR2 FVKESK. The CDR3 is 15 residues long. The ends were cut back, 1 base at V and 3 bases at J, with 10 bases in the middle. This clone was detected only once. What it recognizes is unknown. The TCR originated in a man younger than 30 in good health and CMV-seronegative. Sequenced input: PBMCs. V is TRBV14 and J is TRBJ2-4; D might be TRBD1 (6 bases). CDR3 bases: TGTGCCAGCAGCCAAGGCAGGGGTGGCAAAAACATTCAGTACTTC. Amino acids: CASSQGRGGKNIQYF.